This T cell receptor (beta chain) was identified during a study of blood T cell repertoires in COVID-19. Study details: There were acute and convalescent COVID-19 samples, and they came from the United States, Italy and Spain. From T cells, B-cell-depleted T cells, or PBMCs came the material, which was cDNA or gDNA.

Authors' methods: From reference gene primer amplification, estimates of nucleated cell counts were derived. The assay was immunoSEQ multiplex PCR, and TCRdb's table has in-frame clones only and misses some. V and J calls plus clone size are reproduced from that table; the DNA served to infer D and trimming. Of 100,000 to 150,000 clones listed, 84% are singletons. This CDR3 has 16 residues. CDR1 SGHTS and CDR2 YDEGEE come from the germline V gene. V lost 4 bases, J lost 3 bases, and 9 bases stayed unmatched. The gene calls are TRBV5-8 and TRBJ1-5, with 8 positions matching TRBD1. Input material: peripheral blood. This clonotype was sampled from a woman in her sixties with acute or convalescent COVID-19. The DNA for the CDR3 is TGTGCCAGCAGCCCGAGACAGGGGTCTATCAATCAGCCCCAGCATTTT. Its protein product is CASSPRQGSINQPQHF. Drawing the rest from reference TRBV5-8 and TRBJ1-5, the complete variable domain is EAGVTQSPTHLIKTRGQQATLRCSPISGHTSVYWYQQALGLGLQFLLWYDEGEERNRGNFPPRFSGRQFPNYSSELNVNALELEDSALYLCASSPRQGSINQPQHFGDGTRLSIL.